This T cell receptor beta chain was sequenced during a study of T-cell memory formation after mild COVID-19. This clonotype turned up a few times. Its target is unknown. In germline, CDR1 is SGDLS, CDR2 YYNGEE. Trimming stripped 3 bases from V and 6 bases from J, with 19 bases between. The CDR3 runs 15 residues. 5'RACE primed at constant segments yielded TCR alpha and TCR beta cDNA libraries bearing sample barcodes and UMIs. TCRdb re-called the 5' RACE reads through MiXCR, storing one row per CDR3 protein. The sample includes more than 350,000 distinct CDR3 sequences, over 20% of them seen just once. Study-wide results and limits: Clones that contracted from day 15 to 85 had balanced CD4/CD8; later expanders were CD4+ biased. Most CD4+ clones that shrank were in CM and EM, while CD8+ ones turned up in EMRA.

The chain has TRBV9 and TRBJ2-7; D is possibly TRBD2 (5 bases). The sample was PBMCs or a T cell subset sorted from them (not recorded which). The receptor comes from an adult woman who had mild COVID-19 (a few samples of this study predate the infection). Cell type and time point are not known. The CDR3 is CASSASDFRGLEQYF. The CDR3 DNA follows: TGTGCCAGCAGCGCTTCGGACTTCAGAGGCCTCGAGCAGTACTTC.